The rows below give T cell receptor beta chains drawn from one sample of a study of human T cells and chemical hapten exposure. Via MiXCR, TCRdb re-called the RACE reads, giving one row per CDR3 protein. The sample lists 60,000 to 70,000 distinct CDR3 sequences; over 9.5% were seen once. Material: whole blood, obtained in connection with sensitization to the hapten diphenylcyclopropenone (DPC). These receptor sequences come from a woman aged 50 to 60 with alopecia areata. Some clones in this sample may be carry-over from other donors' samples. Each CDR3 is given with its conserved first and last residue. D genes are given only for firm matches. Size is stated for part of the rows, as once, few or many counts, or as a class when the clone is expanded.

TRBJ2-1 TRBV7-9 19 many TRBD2 CASSLSKKYTSGSRNEQFF TGTGCCAGCAGCTTATCAAAAAAATATACTAGCGGGAGTAGAAATGAGCAGTTCTTC
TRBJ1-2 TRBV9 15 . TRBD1 CASSTQTGGLYGYTF TGTGCCAGCAGCACTCAAACAGGGGGCCTCTATGGCTACACCTTC
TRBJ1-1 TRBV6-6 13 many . CASSLSENTEAFF TGTGCCAGCAGTTTGTCAGAGAACACTGAAGCTTTCTTT
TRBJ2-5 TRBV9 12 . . CASSAPTETQYF TGTGCCAGCAGCGCCCCCACAGAGACCCAGTACTTC
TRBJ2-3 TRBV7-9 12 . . CASSFNDGTQYF TGTGCCAGCAGCTTCAACGACGGTACGCAGTATTTT
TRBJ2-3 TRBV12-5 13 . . CASAGQTTDTQYF TGTGCTAGTGCCGGACAGACCACAGATACGCAGTATTTT
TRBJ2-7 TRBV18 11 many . CASSGANEQYF TGTGCCAGCTCAGGGGCAAACGAGCAGTACTTC
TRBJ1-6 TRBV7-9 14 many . CASSLVSERSPLHF TGTGCCAGCAGCTTAGTGTCGGAACGGTCACCCCTCCACTTT
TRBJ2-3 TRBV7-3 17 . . CASSSNPPLASTDTQYF TGTGCCAGCAGCTCTAACCCCCCCCTAGCGTCCACAGATACGCAGTATTTT
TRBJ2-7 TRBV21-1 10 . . CASPIHEQYF TGTGCCAGCCCGATTCACGAGCAGTACTTC
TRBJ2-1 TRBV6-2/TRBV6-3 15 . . CASRIRTSRRDEQFF TGTGCCAGCAGAATCAGAACCTCCAGGCGTGATGAGCAGTTCTTC
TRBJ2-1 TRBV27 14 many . CASSPWVTGNEQFF TGTGCCAGCAGTCCCTGGGTCACGGGCAATGAGCAGTTCTTC
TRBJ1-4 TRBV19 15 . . CASSINLLAGEKLFF TGTGCCAGTAGTATCAATCTTCTGGCGGGAGAAAAACTGTTTTTT
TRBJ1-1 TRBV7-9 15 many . CASSLYGSKDTEAFF TGTGCCAGCAGCTTATACGGGTCAAAGGACACTGAAGCTTTCTTT
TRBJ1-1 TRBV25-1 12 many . CASSGEGLVAFF TGTGCCAGCAGTGGTGAGGGACTGGTCGCTTTCTTT
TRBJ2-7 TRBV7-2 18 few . CASSLAGGRGHLSYEQYF TGTGCCAGCAGCTTAGCCGGCGGTCGCGGACACCTCTCCTACGAGCAGTACTTC
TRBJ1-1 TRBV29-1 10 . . CSVDGDGAFF TGCAGCGTTGATGGGGATGGGGCTTTCTTT
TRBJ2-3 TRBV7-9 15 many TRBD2 CASSLGAGVTDTQYF TGTGCCAGCAGCTTAGGGGCGGGAGTGACAGATACGCAGTATTTT
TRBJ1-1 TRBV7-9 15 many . CASSLRGGLNTEAFF TGTGCCAGCAGCCTTCGTGGAGGACTGAACACTGAAGCTTTCTTT
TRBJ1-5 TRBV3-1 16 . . CASSQDRAGSNQPQHF TGTGCCAGCAGCCAAGACAGGGCTGGGAGCAATCAGCCCCAGCATTTT
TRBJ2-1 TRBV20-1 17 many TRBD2 CSAREFRLLAGGNEQFF TGCAGTGCTAGAGAATTCAGGTTACTAGCGGGAGGCAATGAGCAGTTCTTC
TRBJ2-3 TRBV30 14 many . CAWSVQSGAPRPYF TGTGCCTGGAGTGTTCAGTCGGGGGCCCCTAGGCCGTATTTT
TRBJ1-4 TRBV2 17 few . CASSPELQIATNEKLFF TGTGCCAGCAGCCCCGAGCTACAGATTGCAACTAATGAAAAACTGTTTTTT
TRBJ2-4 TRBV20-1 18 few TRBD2 CSATQAGTSGLTKNIQYF TGCAGTGCTACCCAAGCCGGGACTAGCGGCCTTACTAAAAACATTCAGTACTTC
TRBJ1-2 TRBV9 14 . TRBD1 CASSQDRGVSGDTF TGTGCCAGCAGCCAAGACAGGGGGGTTTCTGGCGACACCTTC
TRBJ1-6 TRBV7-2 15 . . CASSLTSWGNSPLHF TGTGCCAGCAGCTTAACATCGTGGGGTAACTCACCCCTCCACTTT
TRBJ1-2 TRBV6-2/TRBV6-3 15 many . CASSYGTGTIYGYTF TGTGCCAGCAGTTACGGAACAGGGACGATATATGGCTACACCTTC
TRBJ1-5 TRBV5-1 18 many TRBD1 CASSLGDRDDYSNQPQHF TGCGCCAGCAGCTTAGGGGACAGGGACGATTATAGCAATCAGCCCCAGCATTTT
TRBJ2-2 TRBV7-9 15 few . CASSFARSNTGELFF TGTGCCAGCAGCTTCGCACGATCGAACACCGGGGAGCTGTTTTTT
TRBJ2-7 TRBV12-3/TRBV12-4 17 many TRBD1 CASSPPPGQGYSYEQYF TGTGCCAGCAGTCCACCCCCGGGACAGGGCTACTCCTACGAGCAGTACTTC
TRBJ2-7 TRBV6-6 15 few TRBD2 CASTASGGPSYEQYF TGTGCCAGCACCGCTTCGGGGGGGCCCTCTTACGAGCAGTACTTC
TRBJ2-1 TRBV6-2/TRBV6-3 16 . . CASSPHSGPRLNEQFF TGTGCCAGCAGTCCTCATAGCGGACCGAGACTTAATGAGCAGTTCTTC
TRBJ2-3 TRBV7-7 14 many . CASSAQGAGDTQYF TGTGCCAGCAGCGCTCAAGGGGCAGGGGATACGCAGTATTTT
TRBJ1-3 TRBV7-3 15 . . CASSLAGAAGNTIYF TGTGCCAGCAGCCTCGCCGGGGCAGCGGGAAACACCATATATTTT
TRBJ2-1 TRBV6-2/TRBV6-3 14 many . CASSPSGAHNEQFF TGTGCCAGCAGTCCCTCCGGGGCGCACAATGAGCAGTTCTTC
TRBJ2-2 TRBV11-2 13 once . CASSTRFYGELFF TGTGCCAGCTCTACGAGGTTTTACGGGGAGCTGTTTTTT
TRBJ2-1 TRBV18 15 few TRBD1 CASSPGQGRSDEQFF TGTGCCAGCTCACCTGGACAGGGACGGTCCGATGAGCAGTTCTTC
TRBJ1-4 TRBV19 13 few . CASSLRTDEKLFF TGTGCCAGTAGTCTCCGGACAGATGAAAAACTGTTTTTT
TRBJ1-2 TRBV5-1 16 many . CASSLAVNSANYGYTF TGCGCCAGCAGCTTGGCCGTCAACAGCGCTAACTATGGCTACACCTTC
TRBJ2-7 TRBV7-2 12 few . CASSSVGVEQYF TGTGCCAGCAGCTCAGTCGGGGTCGAGCAGTACTTC
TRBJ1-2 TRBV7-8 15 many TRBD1 CASSRGTGTNYGYTF TGTGCCAGCAGCCGTGGGACAGGGACAAACTATGGCTACACCTTC
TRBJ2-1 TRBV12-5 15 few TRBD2 CASGTGTSGSYEQFF TGTGCTAGTGGTACCGGGACTAGCGGGAGCTATGAGCAGTTCTTC
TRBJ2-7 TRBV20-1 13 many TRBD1 CSARGQGIDEQYF TGCAGTGCTAGGGGACAGGGGATCGACGAGCAGTACTTC
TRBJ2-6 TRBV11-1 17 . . CASSLSLQHTGANVLTF TGTGCCAGCAGCTTATCTCTACAGCATACTGGGGCCAACGTCCTGACTTTC
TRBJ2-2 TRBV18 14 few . CASSYRDDTGELFF TGTGCCAGCTCATACAGGGACGACACCGGGGAGCTGTTTTTT
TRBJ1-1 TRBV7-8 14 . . CASSSGRMQRLAFF TGTGCCAGCAGCTCCGGTCGGATGCAGCGCCTCGCTTTCTTT
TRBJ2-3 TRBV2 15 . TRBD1 CASSAGTGSTDTQYF TGTGCCAGCAGTGCCGGGACAGGGAGCACAGATACGCAGTATTTT
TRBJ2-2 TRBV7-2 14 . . CASSLGGSTGELFF TGTGCCAGCAGCTTAGGAGGGTCCACCGGGGAGCTGTTTTTT
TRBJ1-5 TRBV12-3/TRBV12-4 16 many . CASSLRGGSGLGPQHF TGTGCCAGCAGTTTAAGGGGGGGAAGTGGCCTAGGACCCCAGCATTTT
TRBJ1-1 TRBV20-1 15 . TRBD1 CSARKGNRGTTEAFF TGCAGTGCTAGAAAGGGGAACAGGGGGACCACTGAAGCTTTCTTT